A selection of T cell receptor beta chains follows, all from one sample in a study of T-cell memory formation after mild COVID-19. TCRdb independently ran MiXCR on the 5' RACE reads; one entry per CDR3 protein. The sample consists of 450,000 to 650,000 distinct CDR3 sequences, 20% of them appearing once. The specimen was PBMCs or a T cell subset sorted from them (not recorded which). These receptors were taken from an adult woman who had mild COVID-19 (a few samples of this study predate the infection). Cell type and time point are not known. Both conserved end residues are part of each CDR3. Size values are once, few and many counts, or a class for expanded clones, and some rows have none.

cdr3_aa: CATRAFPGETDTQYF
j_call: TRBJ2-3
v_call: TRBV12-3/TRBV12-4
clone_size: few

cdr3_aa: CSAPGQGSYNEQFF
j_call: TRBJ2-1
v_call: TRBV20-1
clone_size: -

cdr3_aa: CASSRTASYEQYF
j_call: TRBJ2-7
v_call: TRBV27
clone_size: many

cdr3_aa: CASSTGQGVWAQYF
j_call: TRBJ2-5
v_call: TRBV7-9
clone_size: -

cdr3_aa: CAIEKAYNEQFF
j_call: TRBJ2-1
v_call: TRBV7-6
clone_size: -

cdr3_aa: CAWSVGTSGANEQFF
j_call: TRBJ2-1
v_call: TRBV30
clone_size: -

cdr3_aa: CASSLGGGYTDTQYF
j_call: TRBJ2-3
v_call: TRBV6-6
clone_size: many

cdr3_aa: CASSLSRDPGANVLTF
j_call: TRBJ2-6
v_call: TRBV7-6
clone_size: -

cdr3_aa: CASSFRRGTGTPPTREQFF
j_call: TRBJ2-1
v_call: TRBV7-9
clone_size: -

cdr3_aa: CASSSRTGFMNTEAFF
j_call: TRBJ1-1
v_call: TRBV5-1
clone_size: few